A single sample is the source of the 21 T cell receptor beta chains below, sequenced in a study of blood T cell repertoires in COVID-19. Only in-frame clones appear in the TCRdb table, and some are missing; sequencing was by immunoSEQ multiplex PCR. The sample carries approximately 140,000 clones, more than 75% recorded once. The source material was peripheral blood. These receptor sequences come from a man between 65 and 85 years old with active COVID-19.

This clone was seen a handful of times. The J gene is TRBJ2-7, the V gene TRBV7-2, with D possibly matching TRBD1 (5 bases). Germline values: CDR1 SGHTA, CDR2 FQGNSA. Trimming shortened V by 5 bases and J by 0 bases, and 14 bases separated the two germline ends. The length of the CDR3 is 15 residues. CDR3 in amino acids: CASSPDRLTSYEQYF. Here the CDR3 DNA reads TGTGCCAGCAGCCCAGACAGACTCACCTCCTACGAGCAGTACTTC.

The chain couples TRBV10-2 to TRBJ2-1, with TRBD2 matching over 9 bases. Germline CDR1 WSHSY, CDR2 SAAADI. Unmatched junction bases numbered 17, after V lost 10 bases and J lost 7 bases. CDR3 length: 16 residues. The chain's CDR3 is CATGEPGLALRNEQFF. The CDR3 DNA follows: TGCGCCACAGGGGAACCGGGACTAGCCCTTAGGAATGAGCAGTTCTTC.

J is TRBJ2-6 and V is TRBV18, with 9 bases fitting TRBD1. Germline trimming cut 4 bases from V and 0 bases from J; bases unmatched to any gene: 4. There are 17 residues in the CDR3. CDR1 KGHSH and CDR2 LQKENI come from the germline V gene. This chain's CDR3 is CASSQQGAFSGANVLTF. The DNA of the CDR3 is TGTGCCAGCTCACAACAGGGGGCCTTCTCTGGGGCCAACGTCCTGACTTTC.

This chain joins TRBV7-2 and TRBJ2-3; no clear D. This CDR3 has 15 residues. Trimming pared 1 base from V and 3 bases from J, leaving 11 bases between. From germline, CDR1 is SGHTA and CDR2 FQGNSA. The CDR3 DNA is TGTGCCAGCAGCTTAGGGCTCCCCGGGACAGATACGCAGTATTTT. Encoded protein: CASSLGLPGTDTQYF.

The V gene is TRBV28, the J gene TRBJ2-7; TRBD1 is a possible D gene (5 bases). Trimming removed 4 bases at V and 2 bases at J, with 15 bases between. The CDR3 sequence is 15 residues long. The germline CDR1 and CDR2 sequences are MDHEN and SYDVKM. This CDR3 is CASSSLDSLAYEQYF. The CDR3 DNA reads TGTGCCAGCAGTTCCCTAGACAGTCTGGCCTACGAGCAGTACTTC.

The J gene is TRBJ2-7, the V gene TRBV5-1, with 14 bases matching TRBD2. Germline V lookup: CDR1 SGHRS, CDR2 YFSETQ. The V segment lost 4 bases and the J segment 3 bases; nucleotides outside the gene matches: 6. This CDR3 spans 16 amino acids. The CDR3 sequence: CASSRGLAGDRYEQYF. CDR3 coding DNA: TGCGCCAGCAGCCGGGGACTAGCGGGAGATCGCTACGAGCAGTACTTC.

The chain carries TRBV18 and TRBJ1-5; 7 nucleotides align to TRBD1. Germline assignment: CDR1 KGHSH and CDR2 LQKENI. V lost 4 bases and J lost 1; bases outside the gene matches: 4. This CDR3 has 15 residues. The CDR3 bases are TGTGCCAGCTCACAGGGGGCGGAGAGCAATCAGCCCCAGCATTTT. It codes for CASSQGAESNQPQHF.

The J gene is TRBJ1-1, the V gene TRBV6-5; D uncertain. The V gene's germline CDR1 is MNHEY and CDR2 SVGAGI. V was cut by 0 bases and J by 2 bases, with 4 bases left in between. The CDR3 has 13 amino acids. DNA for the CDR3: TGTGCCAGCAGTTACTCGGCAAACACTGAAGCTTTCTTT. As protein: CASSYSANTEAFF.

The rearrangement uses TRBV7-2 and TRBJ2-2; 9 bases match TRBD2. The V segment lost 0 bases and the J segment 2 bases; nucleotides outside the gene matches: 4. This CDR3 comprises 17 residues. Germline V gene sequence: CDR1 SGHTA, CDR2 FQGNSA. The DNA of the CDR3 is TGTGCCAGCAGCTTAGCGGTCCTAGCGGGAAACACCGGGGAGCTGTTTTTT. Its protein is CASSLAVLAGNTGELFF.

The CDR3 DNA reads TGCGCCAGCAGCCAGGACAGGTACGAGCAGTACTTC. Protein sequence: CASSQDRYEQYF. J is TRBJ2-7 and V is TRBV5-1; 7 bases fit TRBD1. CDR3 length: 12 amino acids. Germline CDR1 is SGHRS and CDR2 is YFSETQ. The V gene end was trimmed by 4 bases and the J gene end by 4 bases; junction bases not matched to a gene: 2.

The V call is TRBV30, the J call TRBJ2-5; TRBD2 might be the D (5 bases). This CDR3 contains 12 residues. Germline V CDR1 and CDR2: GTSNPN, SVGIG (reference sequence). Trimming left V 5 bases short and J 4 bases short, with 11 bases between. CDR3 sequence: CAWGPGGETQYF. CDR3 sequence (DNA): TGTGCCTGGGGCCCAGGAGGAGAGACCCAGTACTTC.

The gene calls are TRBV7-9 and TRBJ2-3, with 15 bases aligning to TRBD2. CDR3 length: 16 residues. Germline V gives CDR1 SEHNR, CDR2 FQNEAQ (reference sequence). Trimming removed 5 bases from V and 5 bases from J; junction bases left unmatched: 5. The CDR3 sequence: CASSKGLAGGLDTQYF. The CDR3 region has the DNA TGTGCCAGCAGCAAGGGACTAGCGGGAGGTTTAGATACGCAGTATTTT.

J is TRBJ1-1 and V is TRBV30; maybe TRBD1 (6 bases). The length of the CDR3 is 13 residues. The germline V gene encodes CDR1 GTSNPN and CDR2 SVGIG (reference sequence). With 3 bases removed from V and 1 base from J, the gap between germline ends came to 9 bases. The CDR3 spells CAWRTGPNTEAFF. The CDR3 DNA reads as TGTGCCTGGAGGACAGGACCGAACACTGAAGCTTTCTTT.

The rearrangement joins TRBV10-3 to TRBJ1-5; TRBD1 matches at 7 bases. The CDR3 sequence is 19 residues long. Per germline, CDR1 ENHRY and CDR2 SYGVKD. With V trimmed by 6 bases and J by 5 bases, 22 bases remained unmatched. The CDR3 sequence is CAISSVGFRGGSLHQPQHF. The CDR3 coding sequence is TGTGCCATCAGCTCAGTGGGATTTCGAGGGGGCTCCCTTCATCAGCCCCAGCATTTT.

The chain links TRBV6-6 to TRBJ1-6; the match to TRBD1 covers 8 bases. Looked up from germline, CDR1 is MNHNY and CDR2 is SVGAGI (reference sequence). V shed 5 bases, J shed 0 bases, and the junction held 6 bases outside the gene matches. The CDR3 sequence is 17 residues long. CDR3 sequence (DNA): TGTGCCAGCAGTCCGCGACAGGGGCGCTCCTATAATTCACCCCTCCACTTT. Its protein is CASSPRQGRSYNSPLHF.

The chain uses TRBV25-1 and TRBJ1-3; a possible D gene is TRBD1 (6 bases). The CDR3 extends over 14 amino acids. V was clipped by 4 bases and J by 4 bases, with 11 bases between them. Germline V gene sequence: CDR1 MGHDK, CDR2 SYGVNS. CDR3 residues: CASSATGVGNTIYF. The CDR3 DNA sequence: TGTGCCAGCAGTGCGACAGGCGTCGGAAACACCATATATTTT. Full variable domain (rest looked up from reference TRBV25-1 and TRBJ1-3): EADIYQTPRYLVIGTGKKITLECSQTMGHDKMYWYQQDPGMELHLIHYSYGVNSTEKGDLSSESTVSRIRTEHFPLTLESARPSHTSQYLCASSATGVGNTIYFGEGSWLTVV.

The genes are TRBV3-1 (or the pseudogene TRBV3-2) and TRBJ2-3; 11 nucleotides match TRBD2. CDR1 is LGHDT, CDR2 YNNKEL, per germline (reference sequence). J gave up 0 bases and V 8 bases, and 4 bases lay outside the gene matches. The CDR3 sequence is 15 residues long. The CDR3 sequence: CASHRTSGSTDTQYF. The CDR3, as DNA: TGTGCCAGCCACCGGACTAGCGGGAGCACAGATACGCAGTATTTT.

The gene calls are TRBV7-9 and TRBJ2-1, with 9 bases aligning to TRBD2. Per the germline V gene, CDR1 is SEHNR and CDR2 is FQNEAQ (reference sequence). Unmatched junction bases numbered 9, after V lost 5 bases and J lost 4 bases. The CDR3 extends over 16 amino acids. In nucleotides, the CDR3 is TGTGCCAGCAGCCCAGGGAGCGGGAGGTCTTACAATGAGCAGTTCTTC. Translated: CASSPGSGRSYNEQFF. The entire variable domain, with the rest obtained from reference TRBV7-9 and TRBJ2-1, is as follows: DTGVSQNPRHKITKRGQNVTFRCDPISEHNRLYWYRQTLGQGPEFLTYFQNEAQLEKSRLLSDRFSAERPKGSFSTLEIQRTEQGDSAMYLCASSPGSGRSYNEQFFGPGTRLTVL.

The gene calls are TRBV25-1 and TRBJ2-2; TRBD1 aligns across 7 bases. There are 13 residues in the CDR3. The V gene end was trimmed by 6 bases and the J gene end by 6 bases; junction bases not matched to a gene: 4. Looked up from germline, CDR1 is MGHDK and CDR2 is SYGVNS. CDR3 protein: CASREQGSGELFF. Here the CDR3 DNA reads TGTGCCAGCAGGGAACAGGGGTCCGGGGAGCTGTTTTTT. Full variable domain (missing parts from reference TRBV25-1 and TRBJ2-2): EADIYQTPRYLVIGTGKKITLECSQTMGHDKMYWYQQDPGMELHLIHYSYGVNSTEKGDLSSESTVSRIRTEHFPLTLESARPSHTSQYLCASREQGSGELFFGEGSRLTVL.

The genes are TRBV7-3 and TRBJ2-3; D is uncertain. CDR3 length: 14 residues. Trimming cost V 5 bases and J 3 bases, with 12 bases left between them. CDR1 and CDR2 from the germline V gene are SGHTA and FQGTGA. The CDR3 DNA reads TGTGCCAGCAGCGCAACCTTACTGACAGATACGCAGTATTTT. This encodes CASSATLLTDTQYF.

V and J are TRBV5-1 and TRBJ2-1; maybe TRBD2 (6 bases). In germline, CDR1 is SGHRS, CDR2 YFSETQ. V was pared by 1 base and J by 0 bases, with 11 bases between. CDR3 length equals 16 residues. CDR3 residues: CASSLIAAPSYNEQFF. CDR3 coding DNA: TGCGCCAGCAGCTTGATAGCGGCTCCCTCCTACAATGAGCAGTTCTTC.